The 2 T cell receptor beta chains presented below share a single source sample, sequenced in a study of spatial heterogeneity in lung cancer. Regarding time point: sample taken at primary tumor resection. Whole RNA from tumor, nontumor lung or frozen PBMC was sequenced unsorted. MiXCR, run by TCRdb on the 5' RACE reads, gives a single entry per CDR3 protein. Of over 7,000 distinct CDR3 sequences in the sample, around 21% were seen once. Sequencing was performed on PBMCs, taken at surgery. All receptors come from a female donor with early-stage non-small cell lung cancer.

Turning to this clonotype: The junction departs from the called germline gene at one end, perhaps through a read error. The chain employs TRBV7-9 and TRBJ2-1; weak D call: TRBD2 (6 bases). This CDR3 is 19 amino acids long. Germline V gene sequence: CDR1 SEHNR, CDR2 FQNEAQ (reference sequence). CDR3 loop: CASSPRFPPARGEDNEQLF. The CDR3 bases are TGTGCCAGCAGCCCTAGGTTCCCACCAGCGCGCGGGGAAGACAATGAGCAGCTCTTC. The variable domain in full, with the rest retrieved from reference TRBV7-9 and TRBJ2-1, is DTGVSQNPRHKITKRGQNVTFRCDPISEHNRLYWYRQTLGQGPEFLTYFQNEAQLEKSRLLSDRFSAERPKGSFSTLEIQRTEQGDSAMYLCASSPRFPPARGEDNEQLFGPGTRLTVL.

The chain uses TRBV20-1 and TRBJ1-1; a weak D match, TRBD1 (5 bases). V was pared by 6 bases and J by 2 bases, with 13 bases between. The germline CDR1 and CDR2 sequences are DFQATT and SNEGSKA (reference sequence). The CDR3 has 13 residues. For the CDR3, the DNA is TGCAGTGCCCCCCGACAGCCCAACACTGAAGCTTTCTTT. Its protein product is CSAPRQPNTEAFF.